This T cell receptor (beta chain) was sequenced in a study of cytomegalovirus exposure and HLA in healthy donors (dated by TCRdb to the late 2010s). Regarding the complete study: An earlier analysis of some 500 of the donors reported 250 to 350 Gb of sequence data and approximately 110 million unique TCR beta sequences from 150 million to 200 million T cells. An early release that covered fewer than 800 HLA-typed donors contained 300 to 350 gigabases of sequencing data and 70 million to 100 million unique TCR sequences. Of the approximately 400 genotyped donors, approximately 80% fell in the genetic ancestry cluster associated with self-reported Caucasian donors. The study aimed to test whether cataloging public T cell receptors could reveal signatures of past pathogen exposure. The study profiled the T cell repertoires of 500 to 800 subjects by immunosequencing and related them to cytomegalovirus serostatus. Besides the first cohort of around 670 subjects, a separate validation cohort made up of about 120 different subjects was used. The study combined high-throughput TCR immunosequencing, statistical association of individual TCRs with disease status, and machine learning to predict cytomegalovirus infection status. To study patterns of TCR occurrence, a later analysis re-analyzed previously published TCR beta repertoires from 700 or so donors and added high-resolution HLA genotyping. In the later analysis, no new phenotypic data were used to find candidate immune exposures; instead, reliance was placed on TCR beta sequences and their occurrence across donors. In an earlier analysis of roughly 540 of the donors, high-throughput TCR beta sequencing was used to judge whether each TCR beta V gene segment behaved as functional or pseudogenic. Donor age, sex, ethnicity and CMV serostatus were compiled alongside the repertoire data. Genome-wide SNP genotypes for about 55% of the roughly 670 donors were used in a later genetic analysis, which treated that subset as a discovery cohort. Every repertoire in the discovery cohort had been generated on one and the same sequencing platform. Class I and class II HLA loci were covered by the typing at four-digit resolution. The number of donors typed differed by locus, with about 620-630 for A, B, C, DRB1 and DQB1, more than 500 for DQA1, 600 to 610 for DPA1, and around 460 for DPB1. A few DR-DQ haplotypes were handled as single units for association and clustering because linkage in the cohort was strong. Across about 370 genotyped donors of the cohort, an average of roughly 250,000 unique TCR beta nucleotide sequences per donor were sequenced, and roughly 20% of those sequences were non-productive. Study-wide findings and limitations: In vitro tests confirmed that a few of the cytomegalovirus-associated TCR beta chains recognize cytomegalovirus antigens. Specific HLA alleles were associated with roughly 17,000 TCR beta sequences at a false discovery rate of 0.05 in a later analysis. Immune exposure information for the cohort was limited to CMV serostatus. The study gave a list of about 150 TCR beta chains associated with cytomegalovirus. Strong co-occurrence of HLA alleles, especially DR and DQ, made assigning TCR associations to individual alleles difficult. In a later analysis, the rate of TCR association differed among HLA loci, with DRB1 alleles having the most associated TCRs and HLA-C alleles having the fewest. Linkage disequilibrium might explain the correlated functional status among segregating V segments, but an unknown experimental factor could not be excluded. Because the 87-base-pair reads could not distinguish some IMGT-functional V segments, including TRBV6-2 and TRBV6-3, those segments were excluded. According to a later analysis, parvovirus B19, influenza, CMV and Epstein-Barr virus appeared linked to several top co-occurrence clusters. This cohort had only TCR beta chains sequenced, and the lack of alpha or paired-chain data limited which features could be detected. A cluster of highly shared sequence variants was judged likely to represent a technical artifact of the sequencing pipeline. Because HLA typing was unavailable for some donors at each locus, only the typed subset was used in association tests. Most TCR sequences were seen in very few donors, while some public TCRs were found in many individuals. A later analysis found that HLA-associated TCR beta chains were more clonally expanded and had lower generation probabilities than equally common non-associated chains. Because counts were too low, seventeen rarely observed V segments, including chromosome 9 orphons, were excluded from the earlier analysis of about 500 of the donors. According to a later genetic analysis, donors in an Asian-associated ancestry cluster had fewer N-insertions in productive TCRs than the roughly 700-donor mean. A later analysis found that most CMV-associated TCR beta chains appeared HLA-restricted, with HLA associations seemingly driven largely by CMV exposure. It was suggested by the authors that the approach could potentially be generalized to other disease states and immunological phenotypes. In an earlier analysis of approximately 590 of the donors, most TCR beta V segments appeared in productive rearrangements about 90% or about 30% of the time, broadly matching IMGT annotations. A further reported finding was that TCR beta sequences accurately predicted the HLA-A and HLA-B alleles for most subjects in the first cohort. Presence/absence analyses assumed roughly uniform sequencing depth across donors, an assumption that may not hold. The classifier was reported to diagnose cytomegalovirus status with high specificity and sensitivity in both the original and validation cohorts. In a later genetic analysis, a missense DCLRE1C variant was associated with V-gene and J-gene trimming of TCR beta chains, and the association was replicated in an independent cohort.

Libraries came from the immunoSEQ multiplex PCR assay. The multiplex PCR relied on a mix of 60 forward primers for TCR Vbeta segments and 13 reverse primers for TCR Jbeta segments. Amplification of the CDR3 region of rearranged TCR beta genes was performed with a multiplex PCR assay on genomic DNA. On the Illumina HiSeq System, the amplified TCR beta libraries were sequenced as 87-base-pair reads. As for how the authors treated the data: Across the 670 or so repertoires, a later analysis counted roughly 84 million unique TCR beta chains, some 11 million of which were shared by at least two donors. Raw reads were error-corrected and collapsed into unique sequences by a nearest-neighbor algorithm in which closely related sequences were merged to remove PCR and sequencing errors. Alignment of CDR3 sequences to IMGT reference sequences was used to assign V, D and J gene segments. For a sequence to be retained, at least a six-nucleotide match to both a V gene segment and a J gene segment was required. Rearrangements were classified as productive when the CDR3 lacked stop codons and remained in frame with V and J, and all other rearrangements were classified as non-productive. Following IMGT convention, CDR3 was defined as the stretch from the second conserved V-encoded cysteine up to the conserved J-encoded phenylalanine. In an earlier analysis of around 640 of the donors, sequences lacking an unambiguous match to a single V gene segment were excluded. An earlier analysis of roughly 590 of the donors called V segments functional above 56.7% productive rearrangements and segregating when the between-donor standard deviation exceeded 5%. To diagnose cytomegalovirus status from the catalog of TCR beta chain sequences, a statistical classification framework was built. V and J gene assignment, in a later analysis, came from comparing TCR nucleotide sequences with IMGT/GENE-DB human TR gene sequences. The TCRdist pipeline was used in a later analysis to assign CDR3 sequences and most-parsimonious VDJ recombination scenarios. A later analysis defined each TCR beta chain by its CDR3 amino acid sequence plus V-gene family, and excluded reads lacking a unique V-gene family. As a way to deal with suspected cross-contamination and a sequencing artifact, a later analysis dropped 592 nucleotide sequences that were highly shared and had low generation probability. For each public chain, a later analysis derived a clonal expansion index from normalized ranks of inferred template counts within each repertoire. Generation probabilities in a later analysis came from a VDJ recombination model fitted to out-of-frame rearrangements, and those results were checked against IGoR. Hypergeometric tests were used in a later analysis to score TCR-TCR, TCR-HLA and TCR-CMV co-occurrence, with a repertoire-size bias correction applied to the TCR pairs. A later analysis estimated false discovery rates by permuting HLA or CMV assignments 20 times. In a later analysis, co-occurring TCRs were grouped using DBSCAN, with TCRdist sequence similarity added in when clustering inside HLA-allele-positive subsets. For co-occurrence clustering, repertoires with fewer than 30,000 or more than 120,000 public chains were excluded, along with about five repertoires with anomalous nucleotide sharing. TCRdb provides this immuneACCESS table in a form limited to in-frame rearrangements. Some clones are lacking; in checked studies, under half of them reflect an unresolved V gene, and why the rest are absent is not known. V and J calls and clone size are copied from that table; D and trimming were computed from the DNA. This sample comprises about 210,000 clones, about 90% of them detected only once. The ten biggest clones cover 1.1% of the sample.

Including cysteine and phenylalanine, the CDR3 has 19 amino acids. The CDR3 DNA has 57 bases and is translated from base 1. In the case of this clone: Its target antigen remains unknown. Base qualities are not recorded, but no much larger clone differs from it by a single base.

The cohort was made up of 650 to 700 healthy bone marrow donors. Cohort members were all nominally healthy when sampled, although unrecorded immune exposures were likely present. The donor was CMV seronegative and was included in the group of around 320 seronegative cohort members. Every donor gave a peripheral blood sample, and the peripheral blood mononuclear cells from that sample were used for TCR beta sequencing. Genomic DNA extraction from the blood cell samples was performed with the Qiagen DNeasy Blood Extraction Kit. Sequenced: PBMCs. The chain uses TRBV21-1 and TRBJ1-5; no DNA check was done on the table's D call, TRBD1. TRBV21-1 is reported as a pseudogene. This receptor was identified in a boy between 2 and 15 years old in good health and CMV-seronegative. The DNA sequence is given as TGTGCCAGCAGCACTGGGACAGGGCATAGGGTATATAGCAATCAGCCCCAGCATTTT. Protein translation: CASSTGTGHRVYSNQPQHF.